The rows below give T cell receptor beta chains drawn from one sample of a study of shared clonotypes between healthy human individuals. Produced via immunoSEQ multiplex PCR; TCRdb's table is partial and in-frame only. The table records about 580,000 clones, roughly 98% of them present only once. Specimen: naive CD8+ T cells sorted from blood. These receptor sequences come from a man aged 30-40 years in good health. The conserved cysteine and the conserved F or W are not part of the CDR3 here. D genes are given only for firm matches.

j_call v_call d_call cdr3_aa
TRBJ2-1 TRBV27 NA ASSSLGDEQF
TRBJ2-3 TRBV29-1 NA SVVAENTDTQY
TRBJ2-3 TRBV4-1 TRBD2 ASSQDPREGTDTQY
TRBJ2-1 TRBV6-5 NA ASTPGPYNEQF
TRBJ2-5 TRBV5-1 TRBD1 ASSLTGGAISQETQY
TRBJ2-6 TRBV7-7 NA ASSHGTSGANVLT
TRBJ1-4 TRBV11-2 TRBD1 ASSSLRQGEGEKLF
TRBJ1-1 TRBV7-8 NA ASSLMGTKEGEAF
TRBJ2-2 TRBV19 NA ASSRHWDNTGELF
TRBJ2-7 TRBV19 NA ASSMIPPYEQY
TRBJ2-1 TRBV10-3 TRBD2 AIRATSENYNEQF
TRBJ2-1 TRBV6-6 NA ASTMDNEQF
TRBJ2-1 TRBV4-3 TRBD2 ASSQMRGLAGVRGSYNEQF
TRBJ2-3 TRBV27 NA AIAPRLGYTDTQY
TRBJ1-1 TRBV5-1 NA ASSLRDTMNTEAF
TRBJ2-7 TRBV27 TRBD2 ASAIAGGYSYEQY
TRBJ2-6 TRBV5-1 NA ASSLVFRDAGSGANVLT
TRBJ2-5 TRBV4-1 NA ASSQLPGRTQY
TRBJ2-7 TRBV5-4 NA ASSLVGGESEQY
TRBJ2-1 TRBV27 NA ASSPEQISYNEQF
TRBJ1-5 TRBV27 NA ASSPGFSGPQH
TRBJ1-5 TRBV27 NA ASCHSYSNQPQH
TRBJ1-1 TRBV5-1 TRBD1 ASSLGTGLTEAF
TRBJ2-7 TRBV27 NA ASSRPGKHYEQY
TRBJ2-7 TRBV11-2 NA DPKGTYEQY
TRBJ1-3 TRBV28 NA ASRRQDGNTIY
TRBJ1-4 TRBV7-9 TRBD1 ASSQTGARDATNEKLF
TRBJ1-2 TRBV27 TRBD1 ASSPGTGKNYGYT
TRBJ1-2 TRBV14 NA ASSQRGQGYGYT